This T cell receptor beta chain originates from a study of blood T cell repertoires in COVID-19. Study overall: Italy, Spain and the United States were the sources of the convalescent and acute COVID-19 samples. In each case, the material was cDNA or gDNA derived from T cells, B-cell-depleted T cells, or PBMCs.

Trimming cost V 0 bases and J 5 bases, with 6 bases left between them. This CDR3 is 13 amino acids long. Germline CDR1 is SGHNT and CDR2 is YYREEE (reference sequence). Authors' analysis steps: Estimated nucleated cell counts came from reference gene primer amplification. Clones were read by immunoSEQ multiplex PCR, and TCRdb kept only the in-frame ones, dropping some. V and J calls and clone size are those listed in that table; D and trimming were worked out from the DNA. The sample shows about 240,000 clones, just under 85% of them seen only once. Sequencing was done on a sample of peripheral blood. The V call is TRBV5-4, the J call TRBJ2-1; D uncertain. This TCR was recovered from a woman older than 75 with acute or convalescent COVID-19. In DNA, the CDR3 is TGTGCCAGCAGCTTGGACTCTAACAATGAGCAGTTCTTC. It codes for CASSLDSNNEQFF.